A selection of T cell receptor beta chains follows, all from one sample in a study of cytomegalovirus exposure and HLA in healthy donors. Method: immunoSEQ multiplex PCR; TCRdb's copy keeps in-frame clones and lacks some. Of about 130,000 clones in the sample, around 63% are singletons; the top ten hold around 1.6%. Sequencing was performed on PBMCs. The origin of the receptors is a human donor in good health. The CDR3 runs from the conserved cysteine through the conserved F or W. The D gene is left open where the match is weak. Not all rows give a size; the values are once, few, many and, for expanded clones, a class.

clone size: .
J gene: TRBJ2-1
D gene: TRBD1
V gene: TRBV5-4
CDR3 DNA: TGTGCCAGCGGATCAGGAGAGGGGGCTTACAATGAGCAGTTCTTC
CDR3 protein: CASGSGEGAYNEQFF

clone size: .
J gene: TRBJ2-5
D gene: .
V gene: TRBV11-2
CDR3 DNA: TGTGCCAGCAGCTTATCGGAGACCCAGTACTTC
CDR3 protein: CASSLSETQYF

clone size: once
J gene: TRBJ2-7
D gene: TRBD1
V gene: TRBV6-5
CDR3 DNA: TGTGCCAGCAGTGCACCGGGACAGTCTTACGAGCAGTACTTC
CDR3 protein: CASSAPGQSYEQYF

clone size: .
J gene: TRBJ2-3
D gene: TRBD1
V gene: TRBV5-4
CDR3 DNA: TGTGCCAGCAGCAGACAGGGGTCTAGCACAGATACGCAGTATTTT
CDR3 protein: CASSRQGSSTDTQYF

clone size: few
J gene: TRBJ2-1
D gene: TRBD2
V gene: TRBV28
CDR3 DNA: TGTGCCAGCAGTTCCCCCTCTAGCGGGAGGGCAAATGAGCAGTTCTTC
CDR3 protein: CASSSPSSGRANEQFF

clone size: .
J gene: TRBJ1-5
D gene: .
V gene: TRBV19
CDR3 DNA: TGTGCCAGTAAACCCGTATTGGCAGGGTCCAATCAGCCCCAGCATTTT
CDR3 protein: CASKPVLAGSNQPQHF

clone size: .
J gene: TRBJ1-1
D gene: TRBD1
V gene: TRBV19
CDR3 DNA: TGTGCCAGTAGTATAGGACAGGGGCAGACAAAACCACTGGTAACTTTCTTT
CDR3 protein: CASSIGQGQTKPLVTFF

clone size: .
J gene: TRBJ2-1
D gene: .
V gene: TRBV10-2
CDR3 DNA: TGCGCCAGCAGTGCGGTGGGAGGTGAGCAGTTCTTC
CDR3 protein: CASSAVGGEQFF

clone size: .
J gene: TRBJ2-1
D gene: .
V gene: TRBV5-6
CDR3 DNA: TGTGCCAGCAGCAAACACAGGGCCTACAATGAGCAGTTCTTC
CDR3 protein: CASSKHRAYNEQFF

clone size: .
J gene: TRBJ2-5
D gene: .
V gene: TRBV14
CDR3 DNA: TGTGCCAGCAGCCAAGAGGGGCCTATAGGGACCCAGTACTTC
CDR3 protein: CASSQEGPIGTQYF

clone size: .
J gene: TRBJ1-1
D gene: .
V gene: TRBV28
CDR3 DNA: TGTGCCAGCGAGGAGAGGAACACTGAAGCTTTCTTT
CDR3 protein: CASEERNTEAFF

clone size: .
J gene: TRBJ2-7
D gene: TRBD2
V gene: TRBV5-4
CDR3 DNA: TGTGCCAGCAGCTTGCGGACTAGCGGGAGGATCGGTGAGCAGTACTTC
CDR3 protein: CASSLRTSGRIGEQYF

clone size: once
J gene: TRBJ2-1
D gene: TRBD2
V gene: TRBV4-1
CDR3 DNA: TGCGCCAGCAGCCAACTCGGACTAGCGGGATTCGAGCAGTTCTTC
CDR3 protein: CASSQLGLAGFEQFF

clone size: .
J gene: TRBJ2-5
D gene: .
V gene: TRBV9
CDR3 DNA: TGTGCCAGCAGCGTAGGAGGGGGGGGAGAGACCCAGTACTTC
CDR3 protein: CASSVGGGGETQYF

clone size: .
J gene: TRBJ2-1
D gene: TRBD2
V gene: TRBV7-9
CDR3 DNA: TGTGCCAGCAGCTCCATGAGCGGGAGCTCCTACAATGAGCAGTTCTTC
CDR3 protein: CASSSMSGSSYNEQFF

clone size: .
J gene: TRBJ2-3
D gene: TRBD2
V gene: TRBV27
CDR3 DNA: TGTGCCAGCAGTTCTCGACTAGCGGGAGGGCCGGTAAGCACAGATACGCAGTATTTT
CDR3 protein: CASSSRLAGGPVSTDTQYF

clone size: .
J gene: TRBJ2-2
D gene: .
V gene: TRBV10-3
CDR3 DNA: TGTGCCATCAGTGGGGGCAGAGCGAACACCGGGGAGCTGTTTTTT
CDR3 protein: CAISGGRANTGELFF

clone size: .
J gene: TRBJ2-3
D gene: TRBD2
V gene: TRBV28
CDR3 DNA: TGTGCCAACCGAGAGCGGGACACAGATACGCAGTATTTT
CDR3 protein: CANRERDTDTQYF

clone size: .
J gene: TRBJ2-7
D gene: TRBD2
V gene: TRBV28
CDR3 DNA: TGTGCCAGCAATTCCCTCTCGCGGGAGGGCCGGGAGCAGTACTTC
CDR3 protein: CASNSLSREGREQYF

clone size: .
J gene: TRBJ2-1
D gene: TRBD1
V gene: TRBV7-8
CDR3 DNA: TGTGCCAGCAGTAGACCCAGGACAGGGATGGGGAATGAGCAGTTCTTC
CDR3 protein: CASSRPRTGMGNEQFF

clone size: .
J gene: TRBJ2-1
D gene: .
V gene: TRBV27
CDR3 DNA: TGTGCCAGCAGTTCTAATCCCCCTAGGTGGAATGAGCAGTTCTTC
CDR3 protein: CASSSNPPRWNEQFF

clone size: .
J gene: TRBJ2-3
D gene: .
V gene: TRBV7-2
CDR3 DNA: TGTGCCAGCAGCTTAGTAATTAGCACAGATACGCAGTATTTT
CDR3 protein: CASSLVISTDTQYF

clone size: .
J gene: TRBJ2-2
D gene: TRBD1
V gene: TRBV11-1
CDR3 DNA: TGTGCCAGCAGGCTCGGTACGGGACAGGGACACACCGGGGAGCTGTTTTTT
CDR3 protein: CASRLGTGQGHTGELFF

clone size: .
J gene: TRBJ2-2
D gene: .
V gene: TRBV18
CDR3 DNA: TGTGCCAGCTCACCCAACCCTACGAACACCGGGGAGCTGTTTTTT
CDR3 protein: CASSPNPTNTGELFF

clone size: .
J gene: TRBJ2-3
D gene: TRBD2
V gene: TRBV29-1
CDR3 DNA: TGCAGCGTTGGGACGGAACCGGGACTAGCGGGAGGGGGATTCACAGATACGCAGTATTTT
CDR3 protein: CSVGTEPGLAGGGFTDTQYF

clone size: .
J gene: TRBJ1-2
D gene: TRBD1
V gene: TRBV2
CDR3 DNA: TGTGCCAGCAGTGAAGCGGACAGGGTAAACTTC
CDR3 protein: CASSEADRVNF

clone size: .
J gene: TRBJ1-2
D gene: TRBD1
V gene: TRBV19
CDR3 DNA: TGTGCCAGTAGTCCTATGGGACAGGCGAACTATGGCTACACCTTC
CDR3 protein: CASSPMGQANYGYTF

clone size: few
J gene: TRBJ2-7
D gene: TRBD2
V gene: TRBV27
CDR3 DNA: TGTGCCAGCAGTGAGGGACTAGCGGGAGACGAGCAGTACTTC
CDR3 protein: CASSEGLAGDEQYF

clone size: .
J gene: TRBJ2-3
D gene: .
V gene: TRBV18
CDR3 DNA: TGTGCCAGCTCACCAGGGCCTAGCACAGATACGCAGTATTTT
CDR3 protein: CASSPGPSTDTQYF

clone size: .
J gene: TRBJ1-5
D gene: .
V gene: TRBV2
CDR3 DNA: TGTGCCAGCAGGCGGGCCACCGGTGGGCAGCCCCAGCATTTT
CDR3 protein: CASRRATGGQPQHF

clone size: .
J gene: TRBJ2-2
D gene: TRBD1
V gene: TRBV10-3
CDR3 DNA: TGTGCCATCAGTAAGGACAGGGAAGGTCATTTTTTT
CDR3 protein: CAISKDREGHFF

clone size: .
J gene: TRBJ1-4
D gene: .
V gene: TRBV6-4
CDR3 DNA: TGTGCCAGCAGTGACTCCTCCCCGGGACGGGAGAATGAAAAACTGTTTTTT
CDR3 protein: CASSDSSPGRENEKLFF

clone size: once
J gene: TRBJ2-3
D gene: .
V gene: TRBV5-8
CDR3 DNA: TGTGCCAGCAGCTGGCGGGACAGCCGCACAGATACGCAGTATTTT
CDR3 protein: CASSWRDSRTDTQYF

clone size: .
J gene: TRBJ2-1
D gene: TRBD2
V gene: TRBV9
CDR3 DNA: TGTGCCAGCAGCGTAGTTAGCGGGAGTAATAATGAGCAGTTCTTC
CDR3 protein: CASSVVSGSNNEQFF

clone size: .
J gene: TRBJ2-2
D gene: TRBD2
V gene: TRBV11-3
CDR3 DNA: TGTGCCAGCAGGATTAGCGGGAGTGGTGGCGGGGAGCTGTTTTTT
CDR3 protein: CASRISGSGGGELFF

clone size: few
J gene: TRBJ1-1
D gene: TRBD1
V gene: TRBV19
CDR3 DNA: TGTGCCAGTAGTTCGACAGGGCGGAACACTGAAGCTTTCTTT
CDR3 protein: CASSSTGRNTEAFF

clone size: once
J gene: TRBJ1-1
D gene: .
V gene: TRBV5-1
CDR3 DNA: TGCGCCAGCAGCCTACCTATGAACACTGAAGCTTTCTTT
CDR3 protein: CASSLPMNTEAFF

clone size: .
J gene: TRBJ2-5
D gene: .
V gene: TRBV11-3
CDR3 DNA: TGTGCCAGCAGCTTCGGAGGCCGGGAGACCCAGTACTTC
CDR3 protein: CASSFGGRETQYF

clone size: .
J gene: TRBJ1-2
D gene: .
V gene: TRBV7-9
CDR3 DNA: TGTGCCAGCAGCTTGAGCACCTTTAACTATGGCTACACCTTC
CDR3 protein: CASSLSTFNYGYTF

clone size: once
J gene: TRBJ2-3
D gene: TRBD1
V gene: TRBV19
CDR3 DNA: TGTGCCAGTAGTTCCGGGACAGGGGCCCTCTCAGCACGGCGGTATTTT
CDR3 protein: CASSSGTGALSARRYF

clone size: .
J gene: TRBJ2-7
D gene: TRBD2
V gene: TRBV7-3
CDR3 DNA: TGTGCCAGCAGCTTATTGGGAGGGTGGCGCGACGAGCAGTACTTC
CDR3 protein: CASSLLGGWRDEQYF

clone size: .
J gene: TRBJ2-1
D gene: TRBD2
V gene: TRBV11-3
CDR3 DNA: TGTGCCAGCAGCTTAGGCGGGAGCCAGTTCTTC
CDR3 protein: CASSLGGSQFF

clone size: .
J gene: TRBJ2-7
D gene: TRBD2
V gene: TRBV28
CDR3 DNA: TGTGCCAGCATCTCTGGACTAGCGGGCACCTACGAGCAGTACTTC
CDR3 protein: CASISGLAGTYEQYF

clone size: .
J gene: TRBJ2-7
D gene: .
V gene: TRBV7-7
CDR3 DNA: TGTGCTAGCAGCTTAGCGCTGAGTTACGAGCAGTACTTC
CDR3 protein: CASSLALSYEQYF

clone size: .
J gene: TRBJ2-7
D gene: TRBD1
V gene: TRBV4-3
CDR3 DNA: TGCGCCAGCAGCCCCTGGACAGGGGCGTACGAGCAGTACTTC
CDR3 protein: CASSPWTGAYEQYF

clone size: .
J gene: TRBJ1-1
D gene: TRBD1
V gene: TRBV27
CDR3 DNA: TGTGCCGCCTGGACAGGGGTTGGCACTGAAGCTTTCTTT
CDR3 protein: CAAWTGVGTEAFF